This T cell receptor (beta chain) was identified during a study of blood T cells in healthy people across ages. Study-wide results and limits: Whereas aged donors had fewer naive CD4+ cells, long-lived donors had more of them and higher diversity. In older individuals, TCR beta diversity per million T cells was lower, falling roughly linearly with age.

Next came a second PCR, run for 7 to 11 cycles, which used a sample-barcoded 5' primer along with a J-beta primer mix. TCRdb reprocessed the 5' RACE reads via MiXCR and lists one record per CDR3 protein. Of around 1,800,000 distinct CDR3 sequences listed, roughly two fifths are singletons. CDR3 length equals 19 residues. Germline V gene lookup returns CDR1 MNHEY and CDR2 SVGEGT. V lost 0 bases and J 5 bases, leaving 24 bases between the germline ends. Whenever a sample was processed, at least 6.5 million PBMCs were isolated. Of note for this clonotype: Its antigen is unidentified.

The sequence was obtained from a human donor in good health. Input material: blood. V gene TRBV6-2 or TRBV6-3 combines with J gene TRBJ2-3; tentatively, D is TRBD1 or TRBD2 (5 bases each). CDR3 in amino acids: CASSYSTVYEGPVVDTQYF. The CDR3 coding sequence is TGTGCCAGCAGTTACTCGACAGTGTACGAGGGACCCGTAGTAGATACGCAGTATTTT.